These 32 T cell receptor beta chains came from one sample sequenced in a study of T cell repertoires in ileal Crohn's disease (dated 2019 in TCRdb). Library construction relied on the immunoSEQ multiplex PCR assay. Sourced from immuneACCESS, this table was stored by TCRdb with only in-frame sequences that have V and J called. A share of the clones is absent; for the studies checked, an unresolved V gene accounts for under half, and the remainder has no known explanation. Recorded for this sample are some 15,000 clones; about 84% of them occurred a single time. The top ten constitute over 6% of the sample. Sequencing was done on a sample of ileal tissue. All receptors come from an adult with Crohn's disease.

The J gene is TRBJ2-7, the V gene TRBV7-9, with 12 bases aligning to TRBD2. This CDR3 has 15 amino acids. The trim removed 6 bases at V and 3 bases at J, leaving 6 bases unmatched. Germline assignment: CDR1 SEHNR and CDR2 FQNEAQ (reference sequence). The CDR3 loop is CASSLLAGGVYEQYF. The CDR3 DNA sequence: TGTGCCAGCAGTTTACTAGCGGGAGGAGTCTACGAGCAGTACTTC.

CDR3 in amino acids: CASSRQGTGELFF. The CDR3, as DNA: TGTGCCAGCAGTCGACAGGGAACGGGGGAGCTGTTTTTT. The chain combines TRBV2 with TRBJ2-2; 7 nucleotides align to TRBD1. Trimming at V came to 5 bases and at J to 8 bases, leaving 5 bases not matched to a gene. This CDR3 has 13 residues. Germline-derived CDR1 and CDR2 are SNHLY and FYNNEI.

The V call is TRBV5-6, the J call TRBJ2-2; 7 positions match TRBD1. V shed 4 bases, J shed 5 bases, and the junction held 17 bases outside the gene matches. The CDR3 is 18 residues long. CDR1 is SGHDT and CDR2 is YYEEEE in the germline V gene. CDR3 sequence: CASSLDIDRVRRTGELFF. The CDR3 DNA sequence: TGTGCCAGCAGCCTCGACATCGACAGGGTTAGGAGAACCGGGGAGCTGTTTTTT.

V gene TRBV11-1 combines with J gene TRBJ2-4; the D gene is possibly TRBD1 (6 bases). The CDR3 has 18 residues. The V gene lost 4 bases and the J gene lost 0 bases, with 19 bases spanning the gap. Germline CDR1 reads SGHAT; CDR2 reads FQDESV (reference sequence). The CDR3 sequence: CASSSLVGTYPAKNIQYF. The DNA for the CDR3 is TGTGCCAGCAGCTCCTTAGTTGGGACATACCCAGCCAAAAACATTCAGTACTTC.

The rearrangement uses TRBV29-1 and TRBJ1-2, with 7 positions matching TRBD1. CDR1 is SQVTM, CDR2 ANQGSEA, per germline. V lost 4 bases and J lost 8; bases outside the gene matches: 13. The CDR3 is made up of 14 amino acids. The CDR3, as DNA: TGCAGCGTTGCGAGGACAGGAGGGGAGAGGGGCTACACCTTC. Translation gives CSVARTGGERGYTF.

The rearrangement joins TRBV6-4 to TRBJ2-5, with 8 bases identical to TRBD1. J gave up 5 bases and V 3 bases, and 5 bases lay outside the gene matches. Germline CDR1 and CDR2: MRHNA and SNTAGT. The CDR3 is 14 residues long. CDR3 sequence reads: CASSEQGGGETQYF. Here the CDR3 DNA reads TGTGCCAGCAGTGAACAGGGGGGCGGTGAGACCCAGTACTTC.

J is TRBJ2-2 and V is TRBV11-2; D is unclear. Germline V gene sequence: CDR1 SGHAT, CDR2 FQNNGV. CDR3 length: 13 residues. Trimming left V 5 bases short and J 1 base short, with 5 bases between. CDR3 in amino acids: CASSRGNTGELFF. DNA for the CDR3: TGTGCCAGCAGCAGAGGGAACACCGGGGAGCTGTTTTTT.

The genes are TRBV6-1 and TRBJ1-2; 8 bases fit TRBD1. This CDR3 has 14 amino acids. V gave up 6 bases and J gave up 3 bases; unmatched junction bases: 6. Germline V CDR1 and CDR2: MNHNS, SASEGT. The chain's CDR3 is CASSLTGGDYGYTF. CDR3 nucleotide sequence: TGTGCCAGCAGCCTTACAGGGGGAGACTATGGCTACACCTTC.

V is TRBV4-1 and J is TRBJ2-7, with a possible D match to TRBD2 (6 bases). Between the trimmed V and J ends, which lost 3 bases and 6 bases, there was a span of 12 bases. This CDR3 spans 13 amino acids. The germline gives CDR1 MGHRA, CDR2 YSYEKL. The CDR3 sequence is CASSQRDSGEQYF. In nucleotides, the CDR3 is TGCGCCAGCAGCCAGCGGGATTCGGGCGAGCAGTACTTC.

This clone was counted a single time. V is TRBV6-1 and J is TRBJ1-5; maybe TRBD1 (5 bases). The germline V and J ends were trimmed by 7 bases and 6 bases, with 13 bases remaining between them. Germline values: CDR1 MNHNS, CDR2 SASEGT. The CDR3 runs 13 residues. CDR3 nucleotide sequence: TGTGCCAGCACGGGGGACCTCCTTCAGCCCCAGCATTTT. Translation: CASTGDLLQPQHF.

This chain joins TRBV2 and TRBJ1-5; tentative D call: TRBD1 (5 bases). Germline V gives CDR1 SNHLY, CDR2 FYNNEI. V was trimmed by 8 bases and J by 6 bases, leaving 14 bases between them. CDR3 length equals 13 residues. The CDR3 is CASLAQGGQPQHF. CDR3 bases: TGTGCCAGCTTAGCCCAGGGAGGTCAGCCCCAGCATTTT.

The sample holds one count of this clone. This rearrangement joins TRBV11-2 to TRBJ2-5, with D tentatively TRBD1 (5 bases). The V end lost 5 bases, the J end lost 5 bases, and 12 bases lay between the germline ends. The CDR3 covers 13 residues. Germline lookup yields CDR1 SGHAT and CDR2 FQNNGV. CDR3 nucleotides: TGTGCCAGCAGCAGGGGCGGTGGGGAGACCCAGTACTTC. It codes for CASSRGGGETQYF. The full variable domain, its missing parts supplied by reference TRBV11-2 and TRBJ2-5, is EAGVAQSPRYKIIEKRQSVAFWCNPISGHATLYWYQQILGQGPKLLIQFQNNGVVDDSQLPKDRFSAERLKGVDSTLKIQPAKLEDSAVYLCASSRGGGETQYFGPGTRLLVL.

CDR3 coding DNA: TGTGCCAGCAGTGGGAGGGCAATGGGCGGGGAGCTGTTTTTT. It specifies CASSGRAMGGELFF. The V gene is TRBV25-1, the J gene TRBJ2-2, with D possibly TRBD2 on 6 matching bases. CDR3 length: 14 amino acids. The V gene's germline CDR1 is MGHDK and CDR2 SYGVNS. V was shortened by 4 bases and J by 7 bases, with 13 bases between the two germline ends. The variable domain in full, with the rest retrieved from reference TRBV25-1 and TRBJ2-2, is EADIYQTPRYLVIGTGKKITLECSQTMGHDKMYWYQQDPGMELHLIHYSYGVNSTEKGDLSSESTVSRIRTEHFPLTLESARPSHTSQYLCASSGRAMGGELFFGEGSRLTVL.

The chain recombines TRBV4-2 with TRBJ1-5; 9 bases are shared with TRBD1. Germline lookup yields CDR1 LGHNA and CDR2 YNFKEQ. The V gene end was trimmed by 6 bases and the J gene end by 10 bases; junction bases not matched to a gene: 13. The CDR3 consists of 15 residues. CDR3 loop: CASSHGQGPGRPQHF. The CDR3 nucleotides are TGTGCCAGCAGTCACGGACAGGGGCCGGGTCGTCCCCAGCATTTT.

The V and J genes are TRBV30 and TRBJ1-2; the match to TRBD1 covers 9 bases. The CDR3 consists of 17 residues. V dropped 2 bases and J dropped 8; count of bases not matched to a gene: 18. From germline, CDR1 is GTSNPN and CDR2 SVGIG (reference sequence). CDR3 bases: TGTGCCTGGAGTACACTGCGGACAGGGGTCCCAAAGAACGGCTACACCTTC. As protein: CAWSTLRTGVPKNGYTF.

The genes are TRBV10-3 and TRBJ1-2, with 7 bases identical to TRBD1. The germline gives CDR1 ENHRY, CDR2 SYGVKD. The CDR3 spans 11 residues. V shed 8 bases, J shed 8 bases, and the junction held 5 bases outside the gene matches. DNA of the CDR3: TGTGCCATCTCCGGGACAGTCGGCTACACCTTC. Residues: CAISGTVGYTF.

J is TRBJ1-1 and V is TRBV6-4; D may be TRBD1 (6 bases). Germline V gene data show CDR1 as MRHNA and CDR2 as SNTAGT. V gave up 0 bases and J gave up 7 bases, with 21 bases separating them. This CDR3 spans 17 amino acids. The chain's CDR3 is CASSDSVGGQGHHEAFF. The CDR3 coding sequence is TGTGCCAGCAGTGACTCTGTGGGGGGGCAGGGACATCATGAAGCTTTCTTT.

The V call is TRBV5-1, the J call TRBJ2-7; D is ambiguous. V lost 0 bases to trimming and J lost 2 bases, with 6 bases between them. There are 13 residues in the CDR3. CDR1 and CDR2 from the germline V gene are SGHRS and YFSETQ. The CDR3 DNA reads TGCGCCAGCAGCTTGGTCCCGGCCTACGAGCAGTACTTC. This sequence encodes CASSLVPAYEQYF.

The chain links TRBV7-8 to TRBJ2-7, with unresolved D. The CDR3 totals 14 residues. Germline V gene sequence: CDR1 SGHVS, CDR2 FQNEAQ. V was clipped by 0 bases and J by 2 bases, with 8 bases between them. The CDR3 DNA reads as TGTGCCAGCAGCTTAGCCGGTCAGGCCTACGAGCAGTACTTC. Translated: CASSLAGQAYEQYF.

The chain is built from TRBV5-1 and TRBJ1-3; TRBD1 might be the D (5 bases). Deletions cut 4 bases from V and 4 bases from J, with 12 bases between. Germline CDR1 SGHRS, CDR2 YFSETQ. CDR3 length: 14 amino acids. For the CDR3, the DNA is TGCGCCAGCAGCGCGGGACGGGTCGGAAACACCATATATTTT. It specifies CASSAGRVGNTIYF. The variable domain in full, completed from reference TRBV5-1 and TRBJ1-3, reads KAGVTQTPRYLIKTRGQQVTLSCSPISGHRSVSWYQQTPGQGLQFLFEYFSETQRNKGNFPGRFSGRQFSNSRSEMNVSTLELGDSALYLCASSAGRVGNTIYFGEGSWLTVV.

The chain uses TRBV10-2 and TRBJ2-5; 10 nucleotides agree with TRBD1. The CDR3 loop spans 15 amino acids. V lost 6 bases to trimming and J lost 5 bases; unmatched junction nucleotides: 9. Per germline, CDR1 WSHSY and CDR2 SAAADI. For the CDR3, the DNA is TGCGCCAGCAGGACAGGGGGCGCTGGGAGGGAGACCCAGTACTTC. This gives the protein CASRTGGAGRETQYF.

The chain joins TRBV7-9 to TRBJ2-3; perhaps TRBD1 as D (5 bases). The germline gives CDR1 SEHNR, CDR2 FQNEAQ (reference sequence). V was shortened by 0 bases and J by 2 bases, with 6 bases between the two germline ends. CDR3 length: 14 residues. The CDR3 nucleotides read TGTGCCAGCAGCTTAGCACAGGCCACAGATACGCAGTATTTT. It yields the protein CASSLAQATDTQYF.

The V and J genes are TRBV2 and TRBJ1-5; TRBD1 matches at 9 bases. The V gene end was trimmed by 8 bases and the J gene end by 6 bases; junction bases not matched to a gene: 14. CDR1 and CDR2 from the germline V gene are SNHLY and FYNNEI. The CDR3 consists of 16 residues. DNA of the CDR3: TGTGCCAGCGGGGGCCCGACAGGGGGTGTTGGTCAGCCCCAGCATTTT. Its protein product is CASGGPTGGVGQPQHF.

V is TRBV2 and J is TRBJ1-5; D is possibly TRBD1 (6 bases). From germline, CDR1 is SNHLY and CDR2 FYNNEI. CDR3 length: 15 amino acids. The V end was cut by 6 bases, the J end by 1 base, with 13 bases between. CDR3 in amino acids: CASRREGGSNQPQHF. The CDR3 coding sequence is TGTGCCAGCAGGCGAGAGGGGGGGAGCAATCAGCCCCAGCATTTT. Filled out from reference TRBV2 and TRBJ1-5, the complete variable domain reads EPEVTQTPSHQVTQMGQEVILRCVPISNHLYFYWYRQILGQKVEFLVSFYNNEISEKSEIFDDQFSVERPDGSNFTLKIRSTKLEDSAMYFCASRREGGSNQPQHFGDGTRLSIL.

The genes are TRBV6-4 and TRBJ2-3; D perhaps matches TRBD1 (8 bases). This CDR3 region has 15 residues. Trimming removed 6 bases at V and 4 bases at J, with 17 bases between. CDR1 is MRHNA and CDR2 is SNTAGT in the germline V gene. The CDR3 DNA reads TGTGCCAGCAGCGAACACAGGGGGGGCGCAGATACGCAGTATTTT. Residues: CASSEHRGGADTQYF.

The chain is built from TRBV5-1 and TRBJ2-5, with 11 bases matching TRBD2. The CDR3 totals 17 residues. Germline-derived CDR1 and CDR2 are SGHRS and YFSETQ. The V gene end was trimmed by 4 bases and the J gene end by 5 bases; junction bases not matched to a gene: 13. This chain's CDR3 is CASSVLGASGGKETQYF. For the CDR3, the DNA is TGCGCCAGCAGCGTTTTGGGGGCTAGCGGGGGGAAGGAGACCCAGTACTTC.

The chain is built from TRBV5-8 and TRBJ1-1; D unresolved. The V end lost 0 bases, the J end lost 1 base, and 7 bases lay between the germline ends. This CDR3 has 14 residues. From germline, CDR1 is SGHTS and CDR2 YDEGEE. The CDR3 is CASSLDGRNTEAFF. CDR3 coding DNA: TGTGCCAGCAGCTTGGATGGCCGGAACACTGAAGCTTTCTTT.

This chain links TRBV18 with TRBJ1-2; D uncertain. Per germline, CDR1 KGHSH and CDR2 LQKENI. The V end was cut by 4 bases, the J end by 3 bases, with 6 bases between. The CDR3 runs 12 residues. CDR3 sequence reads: CASSRADYGYTF. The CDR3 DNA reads TGTGCCAGCTCACGTGCGGACTATGGCTACACCTTC.

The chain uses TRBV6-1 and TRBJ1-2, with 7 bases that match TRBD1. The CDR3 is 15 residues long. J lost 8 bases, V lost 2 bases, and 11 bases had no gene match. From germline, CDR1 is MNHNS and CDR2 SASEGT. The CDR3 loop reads CASSEWGGTVPGYTF. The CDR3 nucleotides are TGTGCCAGCAGTGAATGGGGTGGGACAGTTCCCGGCTACACCTTC.

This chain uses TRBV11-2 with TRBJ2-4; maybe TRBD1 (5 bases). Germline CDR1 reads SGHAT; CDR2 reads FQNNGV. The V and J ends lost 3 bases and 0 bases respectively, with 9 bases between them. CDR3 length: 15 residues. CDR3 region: CASSLTVLAKNIQYF. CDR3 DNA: TGTGCCAGCAGCTTGACAGTACTAGCCAAAAACATTCAGTACTTC.

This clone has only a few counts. CDR3 sequence (DNA): TGTGCCAGCAGTGAGGAGGCGGGAGGCTCCTACGAGCAGTACTTC. The encoded protein is CASSEEAGGSYEQYF. The rearrangement uses TRBV6-1 and TRBJ2-7, with TRBD2 matching over 8 bases. V shed 3 bases, J shed 0 bases, and the junction held 4 bases outside the gene matches. This CDR3 is built from 15 residues. In germline, CDR1 is MNHNS, CDR2 SASEGT.

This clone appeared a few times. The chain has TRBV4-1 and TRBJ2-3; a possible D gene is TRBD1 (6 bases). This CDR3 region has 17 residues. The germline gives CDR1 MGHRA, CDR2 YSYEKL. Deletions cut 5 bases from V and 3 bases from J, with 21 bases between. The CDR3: CASSYARDMGLTDTQYF. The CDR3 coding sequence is TGCGCCAGCAGCTATGCCCGGGACATGGGTCTAACAGATACGCAGTATTTT.